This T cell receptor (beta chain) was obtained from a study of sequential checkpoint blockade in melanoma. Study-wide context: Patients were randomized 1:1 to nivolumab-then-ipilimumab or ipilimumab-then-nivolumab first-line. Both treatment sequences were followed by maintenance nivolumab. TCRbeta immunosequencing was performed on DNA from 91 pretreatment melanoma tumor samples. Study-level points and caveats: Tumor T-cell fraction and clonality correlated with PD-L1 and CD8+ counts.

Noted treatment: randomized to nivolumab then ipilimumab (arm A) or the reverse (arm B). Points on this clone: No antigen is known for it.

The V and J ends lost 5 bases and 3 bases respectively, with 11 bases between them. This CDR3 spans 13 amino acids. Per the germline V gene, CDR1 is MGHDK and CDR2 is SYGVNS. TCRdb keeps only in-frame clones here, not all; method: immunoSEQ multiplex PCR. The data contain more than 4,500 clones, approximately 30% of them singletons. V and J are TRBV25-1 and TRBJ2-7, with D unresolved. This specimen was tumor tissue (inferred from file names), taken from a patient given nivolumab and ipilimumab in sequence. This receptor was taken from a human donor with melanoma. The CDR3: CASSRNLHYEQYF. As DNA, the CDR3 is TGTGCCAGCAGTCGGAATTTACACTACGAGCAGTACTTC.